One and the same sample provided the 27 T cell receptor beta chains below, sequenced in a study of control samples from healthy donors and cancer patients. Repertoires were generated with immunoSEQ multiplex PCR, while TCRdb's copy carries only in-frame clones and drops some. Of approximately 120,000 clones listed, more than 85% are singletons. The sequenced material came from blood. These receptors all come from a woman aged 50 to 65 in good health.

The chain carries TRBV12-3 or TRBV12-4 and TRBJ2-7, with D perhaps matching TRBD1 (5 bases). Trimming took off 1 base at V and 3 bases at J, with 7 bases between the two ends. This CDR3 has 13 amino acids. Here the CDR3 DNA reads TGTGCCAGCAGTTTAGGGCAGGGCTACGAGCAGTACGTC. Protein: CASSLGQGYEQYV.

This clone was counted a single time. This chain links TRBV7-3 with TRBJ1-1; no reliable D call. CDR1 and CDR2 from the germline V gene are SGHTA and FQGTGA. The CDR3 is 14 residues long. Trimming left V 1 base short and J 4 bases short, with 10 bases between. CDR3 nucleotide sequence: TGTGCCAGCAGCTTAATAGGAATAGTCACTGAAGCTTTCTTT. It codes for CASSLIGIVTEAFF. Based on the CDR3 plus reference TRBV7-3 and TRBJ1-1, the full variable domain is GAGVSQTPSNKVTEKGKYVELRCDPISGHTALYWYRQSLGQGPEFLIYFQGTGAADDSGLPNDRFFAVRPEGSVSTLKIQRTERGDSAVYLCASSLIGIVTEAFFGQGTRLTVV.

The V call is TRBV29-1, the J call TRBJ2-2; D might be TRBD1 or TRBD2, each matching 5 bases. CDR3 length equals 14 residues. Per the germline V gene, CDR1 is SQVTM and CDR2 is ANQGSEA. V lost 3 bases to trimming and J lost 7 bases, with 15 bases between them. This chain's CDR3 is CSVEFEGAGGELFF. CDR3 coding DNA: TGCAGCGTTGAGTTCGAAGGGGCGGGCGGGGAGCTGTTTTTT.

The rearrangement uses TRBV3-1 (or the pseudogene TRBV3-2) and TRBJ1-3; no reliable D call. CDR1 and CDR2 from the germline V gene are LGHDT and YNNKEL (reference sequence). There are 15 residues in the CDR3. The V end lost 2 bases, the J end lost 0 bases, and 8 bases lay between the germline ends. In DNA, the CDR3 is TGTGCCAGCAGCCAACAGTACCTCTCTGGAAACACCATATATTTT. The encoded protein is CASSQQYLSGNTIYF.

The chain employs TRBV12-3 or TRBV12-4 and TRBJ2-4; D is undetermined. The length of the CDR3 is 13 residues. V was trimmed by 3 bases and J by 6 bases, leaving 9 bases between them. The CDR3 coding sequence is TGTGCCAGCAGTTTCGCAGGCTTAAACATTCAGTACTTC. Its protein is CASSFAGLNIQYF.

This clone has just one count. V is TRBV9 and J is TRBJ2-2, with D perhaps TRBD2 (6 bases). The germline V and J ends were trimmed by 3 bases and 2 bases, with 11 bases remaining between them. There are 15 residues in the CDR3. Germline V lookup: CDR1 SGDLS, CDR2 YYNGEE. CDR3 region: CASSGRDSNTGELFF. The CDR3 DNA follows: TGTGCCAGCAGCGGGAGGGACTCCAACACCGGGGAGCTGTTTTTT.

V is TRBV7-8 and J is TRBJ1-1; 10 bases line up with TRBD1. The length of the CDR3 is 15 residues. V was pared by 5 bases and J by 4 bases, with 7 bases of the junction left unmatched. Per germline, CDR1 SGHVS and CDR2 FQNEAQ. CDR3 protein: CASSPGQGVFTEAFF. As DNA, the CDR3 is TGTGCCAGCAGCCCCGGACAGGGGGTTTTCACTGAAGCTTTCTTT.

The genes are TRBV5-1 and TRBJ2-1; D gene unclear. Germline-derived CDR1 and CDR2 are SGHRS and YFSETQ. The germline V and J ends were trimmed by 4 bases and 8 bases, with 16 bases remaining between them. The CDR3 runs to 14 residues. The CDR3 sequence is CASSKPNQEDEQFF. CDR3 nucleotides: TGCGCCAGCAGCAAACCCAACCAGGAAGATGAGCAGTTCTTC.

The chain carries TRBV5-1 and TRBJ2-5; tentative D call: TRBD2 (6 bases). Trimming took 5 bases from V and 3 from J, leaving 14 bases between them. The CDR3 consists of 14 residues. Germline values: CDR1 SGHRS, CDR2 YFSETQ. The CDR3 loop reads CASSGDWAEETQYF. The CDR3 DNA follows: TGCGCCAGCAGTGGGGACTGGGCGGAAGAGACCCAGTACTTC.

About this clone: The same CDR3 arises from other DNA sequences in this sample as well. The chain recombines TRBV6-5 with TRBJ2-6; 9 nucleotides line up with TRBD1. V shed 6 bases and J 1 base; nucleotides not matched to a gene: 1. Germline values: CDR1 MNHEY, CDR2 SVGAGI. The CDR3 extends over 15 amino acids. The CDR3: CASRTGGSGANVLTF. The CDR3 nucleotides read TGTGCCAGCAGGACAGGGGGGTCTGGGGCCAACGTCCTGACTTTC.

This clone was found a few times. The chain links TRBV5-1 to TRBJ2-3, with D possibly being TRBD2 (6 bases). V gave up 4 bases and J gave up 0 bases, with 18 bases separating them. Germline values: CDR1 SGHRS, CDR2 YFSETQ. The CDR3 is 17 amino acids. The CDR3 sequence: CASSPLLATRSTDTQYF. CDR3 in DNA: TGCGCCAGCAGCCCCTTACTAGCAACTCGAAGCACAGATACGCAGTATTTT.

The V and J genes are TRBV5-1 and TRBJ2-2; D is ambiguous. Germline V gene sequence: CDR1 SGHRS, CDR2 YFSETQ. The CDR3 consists of 12 residues. Trimming stripped 0 bases from V and 6 bases from J, with 3 bases between. CDR3 amino acids: CASSLAPGELFF. For the CDR3, the DNA is TGCGCCAGCAGCTTGGCGCCCGGGGAGCTGTTTTTT. Based on the CDR3 plus reference TRBV5-1 and TRBJ2-2, the full variable domain is KAGVTQTPRYLIKTRGQQVTLSCSPISGHRSVSWYQQTPGQGLQFLFEYFSETQRNKGNFPGRFSGRQFSNSRSEMNVSTLELGDSALYLCASSLAPGELFFGEGSRLTVL.

CDR3 nucleotide sequence: TGTGCCAGCAGCCCTAATGATAGCCGACAGGGGAGTTACGAGCAGTACGTC. Encoded protein: CASSPNDSRQGSYEQYV. This sequence joins TRBV21-1 and TRBJ2-7; TRBD1, the table's D call, was not compared with the DNA. TRBV21-1 is noted as a pseudogene. CDR3 length: 17 residues.

This chain connects TRBV30 to TRBJ1-1; D uncertain. V lost 2 bases and J lost 11, with 12 bases in between. The CDR3 covers 11 residues. CDR1 is GTSNPN, CDR2 SVGIG, per germline (reference sequence). The DNA of the CDR3 is TGTGCCTGGAGTACGGGGAACACCGCTTTCTTT. Translation gives CAWSTGNTAFF.

This clone was recorded a few times. The J gene is TRBJ1-5, the V gene TRBV7-9, with unresolved D. Trimming removed 4 bases at V and 0 bases at J, with 10 bases between. Germline CDR1 SEHNR, CDR2 FQNEAQ (reference sequence). The CDR3 is made up of 15 amino acids. CDR3 in amino acids: CASSSASYSNQPQHF. The CDR3, as DNA: TGTGCCAGCAGCTCCGCCAGTTATAGCAATCAGCCCCAGCATTTT.

The V call is TRBV6-1, the J call TRBJ2-4, with D maybe TRBD1 (5 bases). Per the germline V gene, CDR1 is MNHNS and CDR2 is SASEGT. V lost 3 bases and J 0 bases, leaving 9 bases between the germline ends. The CDR3 length is 15 residues. The DNA of the CDR3 is TGTGCCAGCAGTGACCGGACACCAGCCAAAAACATTCAGTACTTC. Residues: CASSDRTPAKNIQYF.

The chain couples TRBV7-9 to TRBJ1-1, with D unresolved. Trimming left V 5 bases short and J 4 bases short, with 14 bases between. The germline V gene encodes CDR1 SEHNR and CDR2 FQNEAQ (reference sequence). This CDR3 is 14 amino acids long. The CDR3 DNA sequence: TGTGCCAGCAGCCGCGACGGACGGGCCACTGAAGCTTTCTTT. Translated, it gives CASSRDGRATEAFF.

The chain joins TRBV7-8 to TRBJ2-3, with unresolved D. The CDR3 has 14 amino acids. Trimming took 5 bases from V and 3 from J, leaving 12 bases between them. The V gene's germline CDR1 is SGHVS and CDR2 FQNEAQ. The CDR3 is CASSLVLVTDTQYF. The CDR3 nucleotides read TGTGCCAGCAGCCTGGTACTTGTGACAGATACGCAGTATTTT.

The chain is built from TRBV28 and TRBJ1-1, with 8 bases aligning to TRBD1. The CDR3 has 11 residues. CDR1 and CDR2 from the germline V gene are MDHEN and SYDVKM. Trimming took 10 bases from V and 5 from J; bases not matched to a gene: 3. In DNA, the CDR3 is TGTGCCACTAGACAGGGGACTGAAGCTTTCTTT. Its protein is CATRQGTEAFF.

This chain connects TRBV27 to TRBJ2-5, with a tentative D call TRBD1 (5 bases). The V and J ends lost 5 bases and 0 bases respectively, with 13 bases between them. CDR1 and CDR2 (germline): MNHEY, SMNVEV (reference sequence). The CDR3 runs 15 residues. CDR3 residues: CASSTRQRHQETQYF. The CDR3 DNA sequence: TGTGCCAGCAGTACCAGACAGCGTCACCAAGAGACCCAGTACTTC.

The V gene is TRBV30, the J gene TRBJ1-1; D is unresolved. CDR1 is GTSNPN, CDR2 SVGIG, per germline (reference sequence). The V and J ends lost 4 bases and 3 bases respectively, with 12 bases between them. CDR3 size: 13 residues. This chain's CDR3 is CAWTLVTYTEAFF. The CDR3 DNA is TGTGCCTGGACTCTAGTAACGTACACTGAAGCTTTCTTT.

This chain joins TRBV6-6 and TRBJ2-3; 9 bases line up with TRBD1. In germline, CDR1 is MNHNY, CDR2 SVGAGI (reference sequence). Germline trimming cut 5 bases from V and 1 base from J; bases unmatched to any gene: 4. This CDR3 is built from 15 residues. The CDR3 here is CASSPRDRGTDTQYF. Here the CDR3 DNA reads TGTGCCAGCAGTCCCCGGGACAGGGGCACAGATACGCAGTATTTT.

This clone was observed a handful of times. The rearrangement links TRBV5-5 to TRBJ1-2; D may be TRBD1 (6 bases). Germline CDR1 and CDR2: SGHKS and YYEKEE (reference sequence). Trimming removed 1 base at V and 0 bases at J, with 19 bases between. The CDR3 sequence is 18 residues long. CDR3: CASSLSLGGPEANYGYTF. As DNA, the CDR3 is TGTGCCAGCAGCTTGTCTTTGGGGGGGCCGGAAGCTAACTATGGCTACACCTTC.

The rearrangement joins TRBV3-1 (or the pseudogene TRBV3-2) to TRBJ1-4; D is uncertain. The CDR3 runs 15 residues. V was shortened by 4 bases and J by 10 bases, with 19 bases between the two germline ends. CDR1 is LGHDT, CDR2 YNNKEL, per germline (reference sequence). The CDR3 sequence: CASSPPTNLVGKLFF. In DNA form, the CDR3 reads TGTGCCAGCAGCCCGCCGACTAACCTAGTGGGAAAACTGTTTTTT.

There are a few counts of this clone. The chain is built from TRBV3-1 (or the pseudogene TRBV3-2) and TRBJ1-3; 8 bases match TRBD1. Germline-derived CDR1 and CDR2 are LGHDT and YNNKEL (reference sequence). The CDR3 has 15 residues. Trimming took 2 bases from V and 2 from J; bases not matched to a gene: 2. DNA of the CDR3: TGTGCCAGCAGCCAAACGGACAGGGCTGGAAACACCATATATTTT. Protein: CASSQTDRAGNTIYF.

The chain carries TRBV19 and TRBJ1-5; D might be TRBD1 (5 bases). The CDR3 covers 16 residues. Germline V CDR1 and CDR2: LNHDA, SQIVND (reference sequence). Trimming took off 5 bases at V and 3 bases at J, with 17 bases between the two ends. In DNA form, the CDR3 reads TGTGCCAGTAGTGGGGACCCGACTGGATTCAATCAGCCCCAGCATTTT. It yields the protein CASSGDPTGFNQPQHF.

This clone was counted a single time. V is TRBV19 and J is TRBJ2-2; D unclear. The CDR3 runs to 13 residues. Germline V CDR1 and CDR2: LNHDA, SQIVND (reference sequence). Trimming took off 8 bases at V and 1 base at J, with 8 bases between the two ends. CDR3 coding DNA: TGTGCCAGTTCTACAGAGAACACCGGGGAGCTGTTTTTT. This translates into CASSTENTGELFF.